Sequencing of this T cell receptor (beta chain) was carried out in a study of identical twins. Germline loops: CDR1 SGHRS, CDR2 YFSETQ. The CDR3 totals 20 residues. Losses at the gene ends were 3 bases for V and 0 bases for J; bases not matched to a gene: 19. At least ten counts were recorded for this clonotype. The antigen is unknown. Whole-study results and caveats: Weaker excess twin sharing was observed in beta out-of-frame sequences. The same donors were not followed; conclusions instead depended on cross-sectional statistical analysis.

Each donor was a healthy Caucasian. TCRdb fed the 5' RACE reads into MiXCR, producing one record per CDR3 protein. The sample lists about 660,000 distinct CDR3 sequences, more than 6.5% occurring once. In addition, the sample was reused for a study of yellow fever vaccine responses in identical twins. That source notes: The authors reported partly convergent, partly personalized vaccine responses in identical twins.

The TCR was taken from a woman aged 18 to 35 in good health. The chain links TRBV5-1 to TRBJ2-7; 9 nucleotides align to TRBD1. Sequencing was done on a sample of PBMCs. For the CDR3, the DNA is TGCGCCAGCAGCTCTCCCCTCCCGGACAGGGGTTACGAATCCTCCTACGAGCAGTACTTC. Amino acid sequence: CASSSPLPDRGYESSYEQYF.